These 9 T cell receptor beta chains originate from one sample sequenced in a study of monozygotic twins with inflammatory bowel disease. TCRdb reanalyzed the 5' RACE reads, giving one entry per CDR3 protein sequence and no DNA. The repertoire table contains 140,000 to 150,000 distinct CDR3 sequences. Sequenced material: blood. The receptors here all came from a human donor with ulcerative colitis or Crohn's disease, or a healthy co-twin of an affected twin (not recorded which).

The genes are TRBV11-3 and TRBJ2-3; checking the TCRdb D call of TRBD2 is not possible without DNA. The CDR3 has 17 amino acids. Germline V gene sequence: CDR1 SGHNT, CDR2 YENEEA. The CDR3 region is CASSPPTLAGGGDTQYF.

V usage is TRBV11-2 and J usage is TRBJ2-7; TCRdb returns TRBD2, unconfirmable since there is no DNA. CDR3 length equals 16 residues. The germline CDR1 and CDR2 sequences are SGHAT and FQNNGV. This CDR3 reads CASSLGTSGRMYEQYF.

The CDR3 protein is CAWKDRGFGELFF. V usage is TRBV30 and J usage is TRBJ2-2; TCRdb proposes TRBD1, but this gene call is untestable without DNA. The CDR3 has 13 residues. The germline V gene encodes CDR1 GTSNPN and CDR2 SVGIG (reference sequence).

The chain joins TRBV9 to TRBJ1-4; TCRdb gives TRBD1 as the D gene, but with no DNA this cannot be confirmed. Germline V gene lookup returns CDR1 SGDLS and CDR2 YYNGEE. The length of the CDR3 is 14 residues. CDR3 sequence reads: CASSVGQVEEKLFF.

The CDR3 loop is CASYYDRVSLGNQPQHF. The J gene is TRBJ1-5, the V gene TRBV28; TCRdb returns TRBD1, unconfirmable since there is no DNA. CDR3 length: 17 amino acids. Germline values: CDR1 MDHEN, CDR2 SYDVKM.

The chain is built from TRBV10-3 and TRBJ2-5; lacking DNA, the TRBD2 call made by TCRdb goes unchecked. The CDR3 totals 12 residues. The V gene's germline CDR1 is ENHRY and CDR2 SYGVKD. CDR3 protein: CAISVGPETQYF.

The J gene is TRBJ1-1, the V gene TRBV10-3; TCRdb's D call, TRBD1, is unchecked because there is no DNA. This CDR3 is built from 16 residues. Germline V gene data show CDR1 as ENHRY and CDR2 as SYGVKD. CDR3 sequence: CAISETGTGRNTEAFF.

V usage is TRBV18 and J usage is TRBJ2-7; TCRdb returns TRBD1, unconfirmable since there is no DNA. CDR1 KGHSH and CDR2 LQKENI come from the germline V gene. The CDR3 covers 16 residues. The CDR3 region is CASSPQTAGTAYEQYF.

The V gene is TRBV18, the J gene TRBJ1-1. From germline, CDR1 is KGHSH and CDR2 LQKENI. The CDR3 has 15 residues. The CDR3 reads CASSPFWGKEVEAFF.